This is a list of T cell receptor beta chains from one sample in a study of regulatory T cells in long-lasting Graves disease. From the multiplex PCR reads, TCRdb called clonotypes with MiXCR, one entry per CDR3 protein. Of a few hundred thousand distinct CDR3 sequences detected, around 23% appear once; the ten largest clones hold less than 30%. The input for sequencing was peripheral blood mononuclear cells (PBMCs), taken when the disease was refractory, from a patient treated with antithyroid drugs. Receptor source: a woman in her thirties or forties with Graves disease. CDR3s include the opening cysteine and the closing phenylalanine or tryptophan. Fields, in order: D gene, V gene, J gene, clone size, CDR3 length, CDR3 DNA, CDR3 protein. D genes are given only for firm matches. For some rows the clone size is stated as once, few or many, or as a class when expanded; others skip it.

>TRBD1|TRBV2|TRBJ1-4|many|15
TGTGCCAGCAGTGAAGGGCAGGGGGTAAATGAAAAACTGTTTTTT
CASSEGQGVNEKLFF
>NA|TRBV10-3|TRBJ1-1|many|12
TGCGCCATCAAGGCTTTGGGCACTGAAGCTTTCTTT
CAIKALGTEAFF
>NA|TRBV5-1|TRBJ2-5|NA|15
TGCGCCAGCAGCTGGGGCAGGGCGAGTCAAGAGACCCAGTACTTC
CASSWGRASQETQYF
>NA|TRBV6-1|TRBJ1-5|many|14
TGTGCCAGCAGCCCCGACAGTTTCAATCAGCCCCAGCATTTT
CASSPDSFNQPQHF
>TRBD1|TRBV11-2|TRBJ1-1|many|17
TGTGCCAGCAGCTTAAGACAGGGACCCATTAGATCCACTGAAGCTTTCTTT
CASSLRQGPIRSTEAFF
>TRBD1|TRBV7-9|TRBJ1-1|NA|17
TGTGCCAGCAGACCCGGGGGGACAGGGGGCTCGAGCACTGAAGCTTTCTTT
CASRPGGTGGSSTEAFF
>NA|TRBV28|TRBJ1-5|many|20
TGTGCCAGCAGTTTAGAGTGGCAGGGTCCTCCCCTTTATAGCAATCAGCCCCAGCATTTT
CASSLEWQGPPLYSNQPQHF
>TRBD1|TRBV7-3|TRBJ2-5|many|12
TGTGCCAGCAGCGACAGGGCTGAGCCCCAGTACTTC
CASSDRAEPQYF
>TRBD2|TRBV5-1|TRBJ2-2|once|17
TGCGCCAGCAGCTTGGTCGGCGGGAGTGTAGACACCGGGGAGCTGTTTTTT
CASSLVGGSVDTGELFF
>NA|TRBV12-3/TRBV12-4|TRBJ1-1|NA|12
TGTGCCAGCAGTCGGGGCCTTCTTGAAGCTTTCTTT
CASSRGLLEAFF
>NA|TRBV28|TRBJ2-3|few|15
TGTGCCAGCAGTTTGTTTGGATCAAGCGGAGATACGCAGTATTTT
CASSLFGSSGDTQYF
>NA|TRBV5-1|TRBJ1-1|NA|12
TGCGCCAGCAATTCAGAGAACACTGAAGCTTTCTTT
CASNSENTEAFF
>NA|TRBV2|TRBJ2-7|NA|14
TGTGCCAGCAGTCGGAGACTAGGGAACTACGAGCAGTACTTC
CASSRRLGNYEQYF
>TRBD2|TRBV25-1|TRBJ2-5|NA|15
TGTGCCAGCAGTCTAGCGGGAGGGCCGTTAGAGACCCAGTACTTC
CASSLAGGPLETQYF
>NA|TRBV7-8|TRBJ1-6|NA|16
TGTGCCAGCAGCCAATCGGGACCGTCCTATAATTCACCCCTCCACTTT
CASSQSGPSYNSPLHF
>NA|TRBV2|TRBJ1-5|many|15
TGTGCCAGCAGACCCACCCTCAATAGCAATCAGCCCCAGCATTTT
CASRPTLNSNQPQHF
>NA|TRBV2|TRBJ1-4|many|15
TGTGCCAGCAGTACAATCGGGACACCTAATGAAAAACTGTTTTTT
CASSTIGTPNEKLFF
>NA|TRBV5-1|TRBJ2-7|NA|14
TGCGCCAGCAGCTTGGCCTTCAGGGGAAATGAGCAGTACTTC
CASSLAFRGNEQYF
>NA|TRBV10-3|TRBJ1-1|many|13
TGTGCCGCAAAGGACAGACTTAACACTGAAGCTTTCTTT
CAAKDRLNTEAFF
>NA|TRBV12-3/TRBV12-4|TRBJ1-4|NA|14
TGTGCCAGCAGTTTCCTTGCAACTAATGAAAAACTGTTTTTT
CASSFLATNEKLFF
>NA|TRBV12-3/TRBV12-4|TRBJ2-2|once|12
TGTGCCAGCAGACTGACAGCCGGGGAGCTGTTTTTT
CASRLTAGELFF
>NA|TRBV29-1|TRBJ1-1|NA|11
TGCAGCGTTGATTCTGGGGGTGGTGGTTTCTTT
CSVDSGGGGFF
>TRBD1|TRBV7-9|TRBJ1-1|few|17
TGTGCCAGCAGCCACGGGGACAGGGGGACGAGACACACTGAAGCTTTCTTT
CASSHGDRGTRHTEAFF
>TRBD2|TRBV27|TRBJ2-2|once|13
TGTGCCAGCAGACGGCGGGAGGACGGGGAGCCGTTTTTT
CASRRREDGEPFF
>NA|TRBV6-9|TRBJ1-1|NA|14
TGTGCCAGCAGTTACACGGGGGGCCGAACTGAAGCTTTCTTT
CASSYTGGRTEAFF
>NA|TRBV11-2|TRBJ2-3|few|13
TGTGCCAGCAGCTTAGGGAGCGAGGATACGCAGTATTTT
CASSLGSEDTQYF
>NA|TRBV29-1|TRBJ1-1|NA|12
TGCAGCGTTGTGAGTGGTAACACTGAAGCTTTCTTT
CSVVSGNTEAFF
>TRBD1|TRBV7-9|TRBJ2-6|few|17
TGTGCCAGCAGCCCCCCTTCTTTCGACAGGGAAGTGAACGTCCTGACTTTC
CASSPPSFDREVNVLTF
>NA|TRBV5-1|TRBJ2-2|NA|14
TGCGCCAGCAGCCTGGACCGGGGATCCGGGGAGCTGTTTTTT
CASSLDRGSGELFF
>NA|TRBV7-9|TRBJ2-5|NA|15
TGTGCCAGCAGCTCAGATAGCGGAGTAGGGGAGACCCAGTACTTC
CASSSDSGVGETQYF
>TRBD1|TRBV15|TRBJ2-5|many|13
TGTGCCACCCAGGGACAGCGCCAAGAGACCCAGTACTTC
CATQGQRQETQYF
>NA|TRBV6-1|TRBJ1-6|few|15
TGTGCCAGCAGTGAAGCTACGTTCTATAATTCACCCCTCCACTTT
CASSEATFYNSPLHF
>NA|TRBV10-3|TRBJ2-5|many|12
TGTGCCATCAGTGAGCCGGGGGAGACCCAGTACTTC
CAISEPGETQYF
>NA|TRBV28|TRBJ2-2|few|16
TGTGCCAGCAGTTTCTATAGGGGAGGATATACCGGGGAGCTGTTTTTT
CASSFYRGGYTGELFF
>NA|TRBV5-6|TRBJ2-3|NA|15
TGTGCCAGCAGCTTTCGGAGGTCACACACAGATACGCAGTATTTT
CASSFRRSHTDTQYF
>NA|TRBV5-1|TRBJ1-5|many|15
TGCGCCAGCAGCTTGGGGCCAGATAGCAATCAGCCCCAGCATTTT
CASSLGPDSNQPQHF
>NA|TRBV12-3/TRBV12-4|TRBJ2-2|many|15
TGTGCCAGCAGACCCGGGACTTTAACCACCGGGGAGCTGTTTTTT
CASRPGTLTTGELFF
>NA|TRBV20-1|TRBJ2-5|NA|11
TGCAGTGGACAAAGTCAAGAGACCCAGTACTTC
CSGQSQETQYF
>NA|TRBV29-1|TRBJ1-6|many|14
TGCAGCGCCAGGGTCAGCTCCTATAATTCACCCCTCCACTTT
CSARVSSYNSPLHF
>TRBD1|TRBV20-1|TRBJ1-5|few|14
TGCAGTGCTAGCCGGACAGGGGGAGGACAGCCCCAGCATTTT
CSASRTGGGQPQHF
>NA|TRBV30|TRBJ2-7|few|17
TGTGCCTGGAGTGTACCAATAAGGGGGAGGGCCAAATACGAGCAGTACTTC
CAWSVPIRGRAKYEQYF
>TRBD1|TRBV19|TRBJ2-7|NA|15
TGTGCCAGTAGTCCCAGGGCAGGGGGCAACTACGAGCAGTACTTC
CASSPRAGGNYEQYF
>NA|TRBV20-1|TRBJ2-7|NA|14
TGCAGTCCCTACGGGGATTTTATAACCTACGAGCAGTACTTC
CSPYGDFITYEQYF
>TRBD1|TRBV12-3/TRBV12-4|TRBJ1-6|NA|16
TGTGCCAGCAGTCCCCAACCGGGACAGGGTTGGTCACCCCTCCACTTT
CASSPQPGQGWSPLHF
>NA|TRBV9|TRBJ1-1|many|16
TGTGCCAGCAGCGTAGACATAGGGCAGTCGCACACTGAAGCTTTCTTT
CASSVDIGQSHTEAFF
>NA|TRBV6-1|TRBJ2-6|NA|15
TGTGCCAGCACCGCCGGATCCTCTGGGGCCAACGTCCTGACTTTC
CASTAGSSGANVLTF
>TRBD1|TRBV28|TRBJ1-5|many|15
TGTGCCAGCAGTTTTAGGGGACAGGCGGATCAGCCCCAGCATTTT
CASSFRGQADQPQHF